The clone carrying this TCR beta chain was counted at least ten times. Its specificity is not known. This specimen comes from a study of CD8 T cells in ankylosing spondylitis. Whole-study results and caveats: Enrichment of disease-linked clones was reportedly significant in matched ankylosing spondylitis synovial fluid.

TCRdb independently ran MiXCR on the 5' RACE reads; one entry per CDR3 protein. The sample lists under 300,000 distinct CDR3 sequences, roughly a tenth seen once, with approximately 6.6% in the top ten. This CDR3 region has 14 residues. Germline assignment: CDR1 SGHVS and CDR2 FQNEAQ. Between the trimmed V and J ends, which lost 8 bases and 4 bases, there was a span of 17 bases. The chain links TRBV7-8 to TRBJ1-1; D gene uncertain. Sequences were obtained from blood, either unsorted or a sorted T cell fraction (not recorded which). This TCR was recovered from a male donor with ankylosing spondylitis or in good health (not recorded which). The CDR3: CASLGAAGGTEAFF. The CDR3 nucleotides are TGTGCCAGCTTGGGTGCGGCGGGTGGCACTGAAGCTTTCTTT.